The 27 T cell receptor beta chains listed next were all sequenced from one sample in a study of blood T cell repertoires in COVID-19. TCRdb's table, derived via immunoSEQ multiplex PCR, lists solely in-frame clones and lacks some. The sample contains 200,000 to 300,000 clones, roughly 80% of which appear only once. The sequenced sample was peripheral blood. The receptor set was obtained from a man in his 60s with acute or convalescent COVID-19.

J is TRBJ1-5 and V is TRBV27; 8 bases are a match to TRBD1. V was clipped by 2 bases and J by 4 bases; unmatched bases: 4. The CDR3 runs to 15 residues. Germline loops: CDR1 MNHEY, CDR2 SMNVEV (reference sequence). CDR3 in amino acids: CASSLGGTGNQPQHF. CDR3 sequence (DNA): TGTGCCAGCAGTTTAGGAGGGACAGGTAATCAGCCCCAGCATTTT.

V usage is TRBV7-9 and J usage is TRBJ1-2; TRBD1 matches at 7 bases. The J segment lost 4 bases and the V segment lost 5 bases, leaving 4 bases of the junction unmatched. CDR3 length equals 13 residues. CDR1 SEHNR and CDR2 FQNEAQ come from the germline V gene (reference sequence). The DNA of the CDR3 is TGTGCCAGCAGCAGGACAGGCGGCTATGGCTACACCTTC. The encoded protein is CASSRTGGYGYTF.

This rearrangement joins TRBV3-1 (or the pseudogene TRBV3-2) to TRBJ1-2; D uncertain. The V gene's germline CDR1 is LGHDT and CDR2 YNNKEL (reference sequence). The CDR3 is made up of 13 amino acids. Trimming took off 1 base at V and 0 bases at J, with 3 bases between the two ends. The DNA for the CDR3 is TGTGCCAGCAGCCAAGCTGCTAACTATGGCTACACCTTC. It codes for CASSQAANYGYTF.

The rearrangement joins TRBV4-1 to TRBJ1-3, with a possible D match to TRBD1 (5 bases). This CDR3 spans 16 amino acids. Germline V gene sequence: CDR1 MGHRA, CDR2 YSYEKL. The germline V and J ends were trimmed by 1 base and 1 base, with 11 bases remaining between them. This chain's CDR3 is CASSQGSGGSGNTIYF. CDR3 bases: TGCGCCAGCAGCCAAGGATCGGGGGGGTCTGGAAACACCATATATTTT.

This clone appeared many times. This chain connects TRBV3-1 (or the pseudogene TRBV3-2) to TRBJ1-2, with D uncertain. V shed 2 bases and J shed 4 bases, with 17 bases lying between them. Germline V gene lookup returns CDR1 LGHDT and CDR2 YNNKEL (reference sequence). There are 16 residues in the CDR3. The CDR3 loop is CASSQRSGAETYGYTF. CDR3 in DNA: TGTGCCAGCAGCCAAAGATCCGGAGCCGAAACCTATGGCTACACCTTC.

V usage is TRBV30 and J usage is TRBJ1-2; D not resolved. The V end was cut by 1 base, the J end by 5 bases, with 8 bases between. Germline V CDR1 and CDR2: GTSNPN, SVGIG (reference sequence). This CDR3 comprises 12 residues. Here the CDR3 DNA reads TGTGCCTGGAGTGCACATTGGTATGGCTACACCTTC. Translated, it gives CAWSAHWYGYTF.

The chain couples TRBV6-1 to TRBJ1-4, with 8 positions matching TRBD1. V lost 3 bases, J lost 7 bases, and 7 bases stayed unmatched. Germline CDR1 reads MNHNS; CDR2 reads SASEGT. The CDR3 extends over 15 amino acids. The CDR3 region is CASSEQGAVGEKLFF. Written as DNA, the CDR3 is TGTGCCAGCAGTGAGCAGGGGGCAGTAGGTGAAAAACTGTTTTTT.

This chain connects TRBV10-3 to TRBJ2-1; TRBD2 aligns across 13 bases. J was trimmed by 6 bases and V by 3 bases; bases with no gene match: 8. The CDR3 extends over 17 amino acids. CDR1 and CDR2 (germline): ENHRY, SYGVKD. The CDR3 DNA sequence: TGTGCCATCAGTGAACGGACTAGCGGGAGACCGGCCAATGAGCAGTTCTTC. Its protein product is CAISERTSGRPANEQFF.

The V gene is TRBV5-6, the J gene TRBJ1-1, with 7 bases aligning to TRBD1. J lost 2 bases, V lost 4 bases, and 5 bases had no gene match. The germline V gene has CDR1 SGHDT and CDR2 YYEEEE. This CDR3 contains 14 residues. CDR3 sequence reads: CASSPGQFNTEAFF. The CDR3 region has the DNA TGTGCCAGCAGCCCGGGACAGTTTAACACTGAAGCTTTCTTT.

This clone was found a few times. V and J are TRBV7-3 and TRBJ2-1; 11 nucleotides match TRBD2. The CDR3 contains 18 residues. The germline CDR1 and CDR2 sequences are SGHTA and FQGTGA. V was clipped by 5 bases and J by 7 bases; unmatched bases: 16. The CDR3 loop reads CASSPAVAGGPNPNEQFF. The CDR3 DNA reads TGTGCCAGCAGCCCTGCGGTAGCGGGAGGGCCTAATCCAAATGAGCAGTTCTTC.

Notes on this clone: The sample holds other DNA sequences that translate to the same CDR3. The rearrangement uses TRBV19 and TRBJ2-7, with 8 bases lining up with TRBD1. V gave up 4 bases and J gave up 4 bases; unmatched junction bases: 3. The CDR3 is 13 amino acids. In germline, CDR1 is LNHDA, CDR2 SQIVND (reference sequence). The DNA of the CDR3 is TGTGCCAGTAGTAGCCAGGGGGCATACGAGCAGTACTTC. As protein: CASSSQGAYEQYF.

The chain uses TRBV6-5 and TRBJ2-7; D uncertain. Germline V gene sequence: CDR1 MNHEY, CDR2 SVGAGI. V gave up 0 bases and J gave up 5 bases, with 11 bases separating them. The length of the CDR3 is 14 residues. The CDR3 loop is CASSYSTRYDEQYF. In DNA form, the CDR3 reads TGTGCCAGCAGTTACTCGACCAGGTATGACGAGCAGTACTTC.

The rearrangement links TRBV5-6 to TRBJ2-5; D ambiguous. The CDR3 is 13 amino acids. The V end lost 0 bases, the J end lost 4 bases, and 7 bases lay between the germline ends. CDR1 SGHDT and CDR2 YYEEEE come from the germline V gene. CDR3 protein: CASSLDVRETQYF. The CDR3 nucleotides read TGTGCCAGCAGCTTGGACGTTAGAGAGACCCAGTACTTC.

CDR3 in amino acids: CASSSSILYSSTNEKLFF. DNA for the CDR3: TGTGCCAGCAGCTCATCGATACTTTACTCTTCAACTAATGAAAAACTGTTTTTT. The chain uses TRBV7-9 and TRBJ1-4; D is unclear. CDR1 is SEHNR, CDR2 FQNEAQ, per germline (reference sequence). Trimming took off 4 bases at V and 0 bases at J, with 18 bases between the two ends. CDR3 length equals 18 residues.

J is TRBJ2-5 and V is TRBV2; 7 bases agree with TRBD2. V shed 4 bases, J shed 5 bases, and the junction held 7 bases outside the gene matches. CDR3 length equals 14 residues. The germline CDR1 and CDR2 sequences are SNHLY and FYNNEI. The CDR3 sequence is CASSGRSGIETQYF. CDR3 sequence (DNA): TGTGCCAGCAGTGGAAGGAGCGGGATCGAGACCCAGTACTTC.

J is TRBJ2-4 and V is TRBV5-6; 8 bases line up with TRBD1. CDR1 and CDR2 (germline): SGHDT, YYEEEE. V lost 2 bases, J lost 3 bases, and 7 bases stayed unmatched. CDR3 length equals 16 residues. The CDR3 DNA sequence: TGTGCCAGCAGCTTTACCGGTGGACAGGGCAAAAACATTCAGTACTTC. Amino acids: CASSFTGGQGKNIQYF. Full variable domain (remainder filled in from reference TRBV5-6 and TRBJ2-4): DAGVTQSPTHLIKTRGQQVTLRCSPKSGHDTVSWYQQALGQGPQFIFQYYEEEERQRGNFPDRFSGHQFPNYSSELNVNALLLGDSALYLCASSFTGGQGKNIQYFGAGTRLSVL.

The gene calls are TRBV19 and TRBJ1-6, with TRBD1 matching over 9 bases. The CDR3 runs 15 residues. Per germline, CDR1 LNHDA and CDR2 SQIVND (reference sequence). With 3 bases clipped from V and 7 bases from J, the junction kept 4 bases outside the gene matches. The CDR3 loop is CASSILGTGNSPLHF. The CDR3 DNA reads TGTGCCAGTAGTATCCTCGGGACAGGGAATTCACCCCTCCACTTT.

The gene calls are TRBV2 and TRBJ2-3; tentatively, D is TRBD2 (5 bases). The germline V and J ends were trimmed by 7 bases and 6 bases, with 14 bases remaining between them. The CDR3 spans 13 residues. Germline assignment: CDR1 SNHLY and CDR2 FYNNEI. The CDR3 sequence is CASKEDGEDTQYF. The CDR3 nucleotides are TGTGCCAGCAAGGAGGACGGGGAGGATACGCAGTATTTT.

The chain uses TRBV11-2 and TRBJ2-1, with 11 bases identical to TRBD2. Germline V lookup: CDR1 SGHAT, CDR2 FQNNGV. The CDR3 is made up of 15 amino acids. Unmatched junction bases numbered 10, after V lost 5 bases and J lost 10 bases. CDR3 loop: CASSALAGGRIEQFF. In nucleotides, the CDR3 is TGTGCCAGCAGCGCCCTAGCGGGGGGCCGAATAGAGCAGTTCTTC.

This clone was detected only once. The genes are TRBV5-1 and TRBJ1-1; D call uncertain. The CDR3 is made up of 13 amino acids. Trimming took 7 bases from V and 1 from J, leaving 11 bases between them. Per germline, CDR1 SGHRS and CDR2 YFSETQ. DNA of the CDR3: TGCGCCAGCGGGCTCCAATCGAACACTGAAGCTTTCTTT. This gives the protein CASGLQSNTEAFF. Complete variable domain (other parts from reference TRBV5-1 and TRBJ1-1): KAGVTQTPRYLIKTRGQQVTLSCSPISGHRSVSWYQQTPGQGLQFLFEYFSETQRNKGNFPGRFSGRQFSNSRSEMNVSTLELGDSALYLCASGLQSNTEAFFGQGTRLTVV.

The rearrangement links TRBV5-1 to TRBJ1-2; TRBD1 matches 7 bases. V gave up 0 bases and J gave up 7 bases; unmatched junction bases: 6. CDR1 is SGHRS and CDR2 is YFSETQ in the germline V gene. The CDR3 runs to 14 residues. CDR3 DNA sequence: TGCGCCAGCAGCTTGGTCCCAGGGGGATCTGGCTACACCTTC. Encoded protein: CASSLVPGGSGYTF.

The chain couples TRBV5-1 to TRBJ2-3; tentative D call: TRBD1 (5 bases). The length of the CDR3 is 15 residues. Between the trimmed V and J ends, which lost 4 bases and 6 bases, there was a span of 18 bases. CDR1 is SGHRS and CDR2 is YFSETQ in the germline V gene. CDR3 nucleotide sequence: TGCGCCAGCAGCCTAGACATCACACCAGGGGATACGCAGTATTTT. It codes for CASSLDITPGDTQYF. The full variable domain, its missing parts supplied by reference TRBV5-1 and TRBJ2-3, is KAGVTQTPRYLIKTRGQQVTLSCSPISGHRSVSWYQQTPGQGLQFLFEYFSETQRNKGNFPGRFSGRQFSNSRSEMNVSTLELGDSALYLCASSLDITPGDTQYFGPGTRLTVL.

This clone was seen a few times. The chain is built from TRBV21-1 and TRBJ2-7; TRBD1 was called by the table and not checked on the DNA. TRBV21-1 counts as a pseudogene. The CDR3 totals 14 residues. The CDR3 coding sequence is TGTGCCAGCAGCAAAGCGACAGGTGGGTACGAGCAGTACTTC. It is translated as CASSKATGGYEQYF.

The chain has TRBV5-1 and TRBJ2-5, with D possibly being TRBD1 (7 bases). This CDR3 has 14 amino acids. From germline, CDR1 is SGHRS and CDR2 YFSETQ. Between the trimmed V and J ends, which lost 4 bases and 5 bases, there was a span of 15 bases. CDR3 bases: TGCGCCAGCAGCCCCAGGGGGACTGGTGAGACCCAGTACTTC. Its protein is CASSPRGTGETQYF. The entire variable domain, with the rest obtained from reference TRBV5-1 and TRBJ2-5, is as follows: KAGVTQTPRYLIKTRGQQVTLSCSPISGHRSVSWYQQTPGQGLQFLFEYFSETQRNKGNFPGRFSGRQFSNSRSEMNVSTLELGDSALYLCASSPRGTGETQYFGPGTRLLVL.

J is TRBJ1-2 and V is TRBV5-1; tentative D call: TRBD1 (5 bases). Germline V gene lookup returns CDR1 SGHRS and CDR2 YFSETQ. The CDR3 runs to 13 residues. Trimming shortened V by 0 bases and J by 9 bases, and 12 bases separated the two germline ends. The CDR3 DNA follows: TGCGCCAGCAGCTTGGCCGTGGGGGGAAGCTACACCTTC. The encoded protein is CASSLAVGGSYTF.

This chain uses TRBV3-1 (or the pseudogene TRBV3-2) with TRBJ2-5, with 14 positions matching TRBD2. The CDR3 is made up of 16 amino acids. After removal of 3 bases from V and 3 bases from J, the junction contained 3 bases not matched to a gene. Germline assignment: CDR1 LGHDT and CDR2 YNNKEL (reference sequence). The DNA for the CDR3 is TGTGCCAGCAGCCATCCGGGACTAGCGGGGGAAGAGACCCAGTACTTC. Translation gives CASSHPGLAGEETQYF.

This chain connects TRBV27 to TRBJ2-6; weak D call: TRBD2 (5 bases). CDR1 is MNHEY, CDR2 SMNVEV, per germline (reference sequence). Trimming pared 11 bases from V and 2 bases from J, leaving 10 bases between. The CDR3 is 13 amino acids. CDR3: CALEEAGANVLTF. DNA of the CDR3: TGTGCCCTCGAGGAGGCTGGGGCCAACGTCCTGACTTTC.